A single sample gave rise to the 19 T cell receptor beta chains below, sequenced in a study of shared clonotypes between healthy human individuals (dated by TCRdb to the early 2020s). The library came from the immunoSEQ multiplex PCR assay. Entries here come from immuneACCESS through TCRdb and include only in-frame sequences with V and J called. Some clones fail to appear in such tables; in the studies checked, an unresolved V gene covers under half of the shortfall, and the cause of the remainder is unknown. The sample table shows roughly 1,100,000 clones, and approximately 72% are seen once. About 1.5% of the sample rests with the top ten. The sequencing input was memory CD4+ T cells sorted from blood. Interpreted using the paper, the cell subset or site label stands for: CD45RA-negative fraction. The receptors shown here come from a man in his late teens or twenties in good health.

This clone was seen a few times. This chain connects TRBV29-1 to TRBJ1-4; D uncertain. Looked up from germline, CDR1 is SQVTM and CDR2 is ANQGSEA. The CDR3 is 12 residues long. V lost 7 bases and J lost 0, with 6 bases in between. The CDR3 DNA follows: TGCAGCGGCCGTGCAACTAATGAAAAACTGTTTTTT. Translated, it gives CSGRATNEKLFF.

The chain combines TRBV2 with TRBJ1-3; D gene unclear. The CDR3 is made up of 12 amino acids. The germline V gene encodes CDR1 SNHLY and CDR2 FYNNEI. Trimming removed 6 bases from V and 4 bases from J, with 7 bases in between. The CDR3 spells CASRTRGNTIYF. As DNA, the CDR3 is TGTGCCAGCAGGACGAGAGGAAACACCATATATTTT. Using reference TRBV2 and TRBJ1-3 for the parts outside the CDR3, the full variable domain is EPEVTQTPSHQVTQMGQEVILRCVPISNHLYFYWYRQILGQKVEFLVSFYNNEISEKSEIFDDQFSVERPDGSNFTLKIRSTKLEDSAMYFCASRTRGNTIYFGEGSWLTVV.

The CDR3 nucleotides read TGTGCCAGCAGCTCGGGACAGAGCTTTGGGACTGAAGCTTTCTTT. Translating gives CASSSGQSFGTEAFF. The chain is built from TRBV5-4 and TRBJ1-1; 7 nucleotides align to TRBD1. Germline V gene lookup returns CDR1 SGHNT and CDR2 YYREEE (reference sequence). V lost 3 bases to trimming and J lost 5 bases; unmatched junction nucleotides: 10. The length of the CDR3 is 15 residues.

This clone was seen a handful of times. Distinct nucleotide sequences in the sample also encode this CDR3. V usage is TRBV9 and J usage is TRBJ1-6, with 9 bases lining up with TRBD1. CDR1 and CDR2 (germline): SGDLS, YYNGEE. This CDR3 has 14 amino acids. J was trimmed by 7 bases and V by 7 bases; bases with no gene match: 6. The CDR3 DNA is TGTGCCAGCTCGGCCGGGACAGGGAATTCACCCCTCCACTTT. This translates into CASSAGTGNSPLHF.

This chain connects TRBV2 to TRBJ2-7; TRBD1 matches 8 bases. V dropped 2 bases and J dropped 2; count of bases not matched to a gene: 5. The CDR3 has 15 amino acids. The germline CDR1 and CDR2 sequences are SNHLY and FYNNEI. The CDR3 sequence: CASSESGGYPYEQYF. CDR3 nucleotide sequence: TGTGCCAGCAGTGAATCAGGGGGCTATCCCTACGAGCAGTACTTC.

This clone appeared once. The gene calls are TRBV7-3 and TRBJ2-3; D is perhaps TRBD2 (7 bases). V lost 5 bases and J lost 7, with 13 bases in between. Germline V gene lookup returns CDR1 SGHTA and CDR2 FQGTGA. The CDR3 runs to 13 residues. Here the CDR3 DNA reads TGTGCCAGCAGCGCGGGGGCCCGCAATACGCAGTATTTT. The encoded protein is CASSAGARNTQYF.

J is TRBJ1-2 and V is TRBV7-9; D gene ambiguous. The V end was cut by 1 base, the J end by 2 bases, with 8 bases between. CDR1 is SEHNR, CDR2 FQNEAQ, per germline (reference sequence). The CDR3 length is 14 residues. CDR3 coding DNA: TGTGCCAGCAGCTTAGATGGCAGGAACTATGGCTACACCTTC. This encodes CASSLDGRNYGYTF.

V is TRBV18 and J is TRBJ2-5; perhaps TRBD2 as D (6 bases). The germline gives CDR1 KGHSH, CDR2 LQKENI. Trimming stripped 2 bases from V and 5 bases from J, with 15 bases between. This CDR3 region has 15 residues. The CDR3 sequence: CASSPDGGSRETQYF. CDR3 sequence (DNA): TGTGCCAGCTCACCAGATGGAGGGAGTAGGGAGACCCAGTACTTC. The complete variable domain, with remaining parts taken from reference TRBV18 and TRBJ2-5, reads NAGVMQNPRHLVRRRGQEARLRCSPMKGHSHVYWYRQLPEEGLKFMVYLQKENIIDESGMPKERFSAEFPKEGPSILRIQQVVRGDSAAYFCASSPDGGSRETQYFGPGTRLLVL.

This chain links TRBV19 with TRBJ2-5; TRBD1 agrees at 8 bases. Germline CDR1 reads LNHDA; CDR2 reads SQIVND (reference sequence). Unmatched junction bases numbered 5, after V lost 5 bases and J lost 3 bases. The CDR3 loop spans 14 amino acids. DNA for the CDR3: TGTGCCAGTAGTTCCGGACAGGGAAAAGAGACCCAGTACTTC. Its translation: CASSSGQGKETQYF. Full variable domain (remainder filled in from reference TRBV19 and TRBJ2-5): DGGITQSPKYLFRKEGQNVTLSCEQNLNHDAMYWYRQDPGQGLRLIYYSQIVNDFQKGDIAEGYSVSREKKESFPLTVTSAQKNPTAFYLCASSSGQGKETQYFGPGTRLLVL.

This chain links TRBV6-6 with TRBJ2-7, with 11 bases aligning to TRBD2. CDR3 length: 15 residues. V dropped 0 bases and J dropped 7; count of bases not matched to a gene: 5. CDR1 and CDR2 from the germline V gene are MNHNY and SVGAGI (reference sequence). DNA for the CDR3: TGTGCCAGCAGTTACTCCCCTAGCGGGGGGTTGGAGCAGTACTTC. Translating gives CASSYSPSGGLEQYF.

The CDR3: CASSYTGEYGELFF. The CDR3 region has the DNA TGCGCCAGCAGTTATACAGGGGAATACGGGGAGCTGTTTTTT. The rearrangement links TRBV5-1 to TRBJ2-2; 7 bases map to TRBD1. J gave up 7 bases and V 5 bases, and 8 bases lay outside the gene matches. This CDR3 comprises 14 residues. Germline V CDR1 and CDR2: SGHRS, YFSETQ.

V gene TRBV9 combines with J gene TRBJ2-3; the match to TRBD2 covers 7 bases. Trimming took 4 bases from V and 6 from J; bases not matched to a gene: 8. The germline gives CDR1 SGDLS, CDR2 YYNGEE. CDR3 length equals 14 residues. Here the CDR3 reads CASSLGGSRDTQYF. In nucleotides, the CDR3 is TGTGCCAGCAGCCTGGGGGGGTCAAGGGATACGCAGTATTTT.

The chain is built from TRBV15 and TRBJ2-5; the D is unclear. Germline-derived CDR1 and CDR2 are LNHNV and YYDKDF (reference sequence). The V end lost 0 bases, the J end lost 6 bases, and 11 bases lay between the germline ends. The CDR3 is made up of 14 amino acids. The CDR3 sequence: CATSRDRKGQTQYF. DNA of the CDR3: TGTGCCACCAGCAGAGATAGAAAAGGCCAGACCCAGTACTTC.

The CDR3 sequence is CASSSAERGSHEQYF. CDR3 DNA: TGTGCCAGCAGCTCAGCGGAGCGGGGGTCCCACGAGCAGTACTTC. J is TRBJ2-7 and V is TRBV11-2; 8 bases line up with TRBD2. The CDR3 length is 15 residues. Germline assignment: CDR1 SGHAT and CDR2 FQNNGV. With V trimmed by 4 bases and J by 5 bases, 10 bases remained unmatched. Filled out from reference TRBV11-2 and TRBJ2-7, the complete variable domain reads EAGVAQSPRYKIIEKRQSVAFWCNPISGHATLYWYQQILGQGPKLLIQFQNNGVVDDSQLPKDRFSAERLKGVDSTLKIQPAKLEDSAVYLCASSSAERGSHEQYFGPGTRLTVT.

This clone has only a few counts. The chain recombines TRBV5-1 with TRBJ1-1; D gene unclear. Germline CDR1 SGHRS, CDR2 YFSETQ. The V and J ends lost 3 bases and 7 bases respectively, with 16 bases between them. This CDR3 region has 14 residues. CDR3 in DNA: TGCGCCAGCAGCTCGGACGGCGCCTTCGGTGAAGCTTTCTTT. Protein: CASSSDGAFGEAFF.

This chain joins TRBV2 and TRBJ1-2; D unclear. Germline V gives CDR1 SNHLY, CDR2 FYNNEI. This CDR3 has 13 residues. V lost 2 bases to trimming and J lost 5 bases, with 9 bases between them. DNA of the CDR3: TGTGCCAGCAGTGAATTAGGCGGGTATGGCTACACCTTC. This translates into CASSELGGYGYTF.

The chain couples TRBV6-4 to TRBJ1-6; no clear D. The V gene's germline CDR1 is MRHNA and CDR2 SNTAGT. The CDR3 totals 15 residues. Trimming took 2 bases from V and 6 from J, leaving 11 bases between them. As DNA, the CDR3 is TGTGCCAGCAGTGACAGGGCAGGCCTTAATTCACCCCTCCACTTT. Amino acids: CASSDRAGLNSPLHF.

The genes are TRBV29-1 and TRBJ2-5; 11 bases map to TRBD2. Germline lookup yields CDR1 SQVTM and CDR2 ANQGSEA. Trimming at V came to 4 bases and at J to 5 bases, leaving 9 bases not matched to a gene. The CDR3 contains 15 residues. The CDR3 reads CSVVYSGRVWETQYF. The CDR3 bases are TGCAGCGTTGTTTATAGCGGGAGGGTCTGGGAGACCCAGTACTTC.

The rearrangement uses TRBV9 and TRBJ2-3; D not resolved. Per the germline V gene, CDR1 is SGDLS and CDR2 is YYNGEE. The CDR3 loop spans 16 amino acids. Trimming removed 0 bases at V and 0 bases at J, with 11 bases between. The CDR3 sequence: CASSVGTVSSTDTQYF. CDR3 DNA sequence: TGTGCCAGCAGCGTAGGCACCGTCTCTAGCACAGATACGCAGTATTTT.